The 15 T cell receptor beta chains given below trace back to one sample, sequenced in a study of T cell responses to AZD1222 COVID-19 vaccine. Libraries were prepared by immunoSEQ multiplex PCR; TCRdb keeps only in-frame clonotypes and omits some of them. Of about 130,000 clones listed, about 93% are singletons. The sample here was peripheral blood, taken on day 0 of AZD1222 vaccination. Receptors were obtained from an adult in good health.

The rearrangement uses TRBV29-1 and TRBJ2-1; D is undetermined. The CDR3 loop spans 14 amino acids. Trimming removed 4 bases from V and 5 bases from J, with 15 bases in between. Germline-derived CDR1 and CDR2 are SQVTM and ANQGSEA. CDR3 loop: CSVAQGLLNNEQFF. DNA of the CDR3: TGCAGCGTTGCTCAAGGGCTGCTTAACAATGAGCAGTTCTTC.

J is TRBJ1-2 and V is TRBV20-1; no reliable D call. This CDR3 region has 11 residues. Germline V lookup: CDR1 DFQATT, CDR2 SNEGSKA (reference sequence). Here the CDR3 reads CSADSNYGYTF. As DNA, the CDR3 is TGCAGCGCTGATTCTAACTATGGCTACACCTTC.

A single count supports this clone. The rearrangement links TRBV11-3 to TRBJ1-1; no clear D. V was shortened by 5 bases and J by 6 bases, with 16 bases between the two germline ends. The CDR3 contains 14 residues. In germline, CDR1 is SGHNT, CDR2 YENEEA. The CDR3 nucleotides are TGTGCCAGCAGCCCCCGTCACGGCAACGCTGAAGCTTTCTTT. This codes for CASSPRHGNAEAFF.

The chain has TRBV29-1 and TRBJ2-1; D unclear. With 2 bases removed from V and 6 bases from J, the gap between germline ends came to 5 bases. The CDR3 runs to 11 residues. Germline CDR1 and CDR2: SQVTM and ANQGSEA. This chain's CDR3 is CSVEKPNEQFF. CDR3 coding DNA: TGCAGCGTTGAAAAACCCAATGAGCAGTTCTTC.

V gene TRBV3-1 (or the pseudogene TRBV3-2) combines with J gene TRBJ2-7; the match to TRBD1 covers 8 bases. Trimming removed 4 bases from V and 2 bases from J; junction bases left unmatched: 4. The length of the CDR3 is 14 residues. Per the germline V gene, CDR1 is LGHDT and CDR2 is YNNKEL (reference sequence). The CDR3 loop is CASSLDRGAYEQYF. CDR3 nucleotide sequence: TGTGCCAGCAGCCTCGACAGGGGCGCCTACGAGCAGTACTTC.

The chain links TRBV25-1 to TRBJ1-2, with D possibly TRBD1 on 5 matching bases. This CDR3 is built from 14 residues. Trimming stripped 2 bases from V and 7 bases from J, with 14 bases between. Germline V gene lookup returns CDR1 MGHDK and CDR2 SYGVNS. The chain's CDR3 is CASSEGGKRVGYTF. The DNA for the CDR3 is TGTGCCAGCAGTGAAGGGGGGAAGCGGGTTGGCTACACCTTC.

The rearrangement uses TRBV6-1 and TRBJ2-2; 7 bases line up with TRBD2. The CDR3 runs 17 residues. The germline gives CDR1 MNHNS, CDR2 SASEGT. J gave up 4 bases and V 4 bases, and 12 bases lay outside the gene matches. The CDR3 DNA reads TGTGCCAGCAGTGGGGACGAGGGCCCGGGGGGCACCGGGGAGCTGTTTTTT. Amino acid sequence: CASSGDEGPGGTGELFF.

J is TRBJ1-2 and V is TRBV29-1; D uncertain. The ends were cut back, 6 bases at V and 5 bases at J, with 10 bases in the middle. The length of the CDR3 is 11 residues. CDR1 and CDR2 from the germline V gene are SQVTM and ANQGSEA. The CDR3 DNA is TGCAGCGTAGGCGCTACTTATGGCTACACCTTC. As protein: CSVGATYGYTF.

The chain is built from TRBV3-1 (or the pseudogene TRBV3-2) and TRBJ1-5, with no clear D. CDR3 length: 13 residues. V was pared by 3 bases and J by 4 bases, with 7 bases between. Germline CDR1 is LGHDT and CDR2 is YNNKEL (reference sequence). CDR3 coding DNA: TGTGCCAGCAGCCAGTCAGGTAATCAGCCCCAGCATTTT. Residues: CASSQSGNQPQHF.

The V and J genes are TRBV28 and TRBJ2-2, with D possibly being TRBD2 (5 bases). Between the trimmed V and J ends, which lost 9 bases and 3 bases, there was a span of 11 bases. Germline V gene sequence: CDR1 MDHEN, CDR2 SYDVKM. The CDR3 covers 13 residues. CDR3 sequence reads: CASKLVDTGELFF. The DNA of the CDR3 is TGTGCCAGTAAACTAGTGGACACCGGGGAGCTGTTTTTT.

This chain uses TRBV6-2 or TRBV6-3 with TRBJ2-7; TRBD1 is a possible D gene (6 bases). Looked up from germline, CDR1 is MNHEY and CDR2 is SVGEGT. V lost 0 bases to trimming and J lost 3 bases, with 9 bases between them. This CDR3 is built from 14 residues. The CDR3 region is CASSYSQGFYEQYF. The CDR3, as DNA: TGTGCCAGCAGTTACTCCCAGGGGTTCTACGAGCAGTACTTC.

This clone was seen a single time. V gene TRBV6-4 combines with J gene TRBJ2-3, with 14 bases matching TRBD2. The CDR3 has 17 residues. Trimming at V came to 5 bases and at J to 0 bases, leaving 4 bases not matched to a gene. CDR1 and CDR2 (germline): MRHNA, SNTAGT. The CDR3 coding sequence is TGTGCCAGCAGTACCGGGACTAGCGGGGGTAGCACAGATACGCAGTATTTT. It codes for CASSTGTSGGSTDTQYF.

DNA for the CDR3: TGTGCCAGCAGCCCTTCTTCCTCGGGCTATGGCTACACCTTC. Translated: CASSPSSSGYGYTF. The chain couples TRBV27 to TRBJ1-2; D remains ambiguous. Germline V gene sequence: CDR1 MNHEY, CDR2 SMNVEV (reference sequence). The CDR3 is 14 residues long. V gave up 6 bases and J gave up 4 bases, with 15 bases separating them.

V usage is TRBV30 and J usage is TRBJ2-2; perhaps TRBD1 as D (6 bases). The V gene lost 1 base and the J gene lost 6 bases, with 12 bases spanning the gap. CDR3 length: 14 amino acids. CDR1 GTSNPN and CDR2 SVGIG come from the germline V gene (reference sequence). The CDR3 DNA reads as TGTGCCTGGAGTGGGGGACAACGTTCCGGGGAGCTGTTTTTT. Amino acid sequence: CAWSGGQRSGELFF. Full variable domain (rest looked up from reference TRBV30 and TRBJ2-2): SQTIHQWPATLVQPVGSPLSLECTVEGTSNPNLYWYRQAAGRGLQLLFYSVGIGQISSEVPQNLSASRPQDRQFILSSKKLLLSDSGFYLCAWSGGQRSGELFFGEGSRLTVL.

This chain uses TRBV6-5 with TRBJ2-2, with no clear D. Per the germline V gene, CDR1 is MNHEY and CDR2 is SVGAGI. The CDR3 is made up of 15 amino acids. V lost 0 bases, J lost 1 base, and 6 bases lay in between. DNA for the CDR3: TGTGCCAGCAGTTACTCGTACTTGAACACCGGGGAGCTGTTTTTT. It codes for CASSYSYLNTGELFF.